The sequence of this TCR beta chain was determined in a study of beta chain features in type 1 diabetes. Study-wide points: Among all four CD4+ subsets, Type 1 diabetes patients had TCRB CDR3s that were moderately but significantly shorter. Type 1 diabetes patients showed fewer insertions and more deletions at VDJ junctions. Any PCR bias toward short templates would affect both groups alike. Cells with high TCR expression could be over-represented by cDNA sequencing.

Remarks on this clone: Its matching antigen is unknown.

Expressed TCRB transcripts were sequenced after all isolated RNA was converted to cDNA. Method: immunoSEQ multiplex PCR; TCRdb's copy keeps in-frame clones and lacks some. The table records 300,000 to 350,000 clones, over 7% of them present only once. Sequencing was done on a sample of central memory CD4+ T cells from blood. The TCR comes from a man under 40 with type 1 diabetes.

The CDR3 DNA reads TGTGCCAGCAGTCTCCGGTGGCAGGGGTCCAATGAGCAGTTCTTC. This gives the protein CASSLRWQGSNEQFF. The chain is built from TRBV2 and TRBJ2-1; tentative D call: TRBD1 (6 bases). CDR3 length: 15 residues. Deletions cut 5 bases from V and 6 bases from J, with 17 bases between. Per the germline V gene, CDR1 is SNHLY and CDR2 is FYNNEI.